A selection of T cell receptor beta chains follows, all from one sample in a study of technical replicates of blood from several donors. Libraries were prepared by immunoSEQ multiplex PCR; TCRdb keeps only in-frame clonotypes and omits some of them. The table has approximately 52,000 clones, around 90% seen once. The sample was PBMCs. These receptors came from a human donor in good health. Some clones in this sample may be carry-over from other donors' samples. The CDR3 runs from the conserved cysteine through the conserved F or W. D genes are given only for firm matches. Rows give clone size only sometimes, using once, few, many, or a class for an expanded clone.

>TRBV5-4|TRBJ1-4|17|TRBD1|NA
CASSLAPTGGVYEKLFF
TGTGCCAGCAGCTTGGCCCCTACAGGGGGCGTTTATGAAAAACTGTTTTTT
>TRBV7-9|TRBJ1-3|15|NA|NA
CASILWASSGNTIYF
TGTGCCAGCATCCTTTGGGCGTCCTCTGGAAACACCATATATTTT
>TRBV2|TRBJ2-7|12|TRBD2|NA
CASSENWGGAYF
TGTGCCAGCAGTGAGAATTGGGGAGGGGCGTACTTC
>TRBV7-2|TRBJ2-2|17|TRBD2|NA
CASSPSIAGGLGGELFF
TGTGCCAGCAGCCCATCCATAGCGGGGGGGCTCGGCGGGGAGCTGTTTTTT
>TRBV4-1|TRBJ1-6|16|NA|NA
CASSPTGGAYGSPLHF
TGCGCCAGCAGCCCCACTGGGGGGGCCTACGGTTCACCCCTCCACTTT
>TRBV6-6|TRBJ2-3|11|NA|NA
CASSHTDTQYF
TGTGCCAGCAGCCATACAGATACGCAGTATTTT
>TRBV6-4|TRBJ1-3|16|TRBD1|NA
CASSDSAGGSGNTIYF
TGTGCCAGCAGTGACTCGGCAGGGGGCTCTGGAAACACCATATATTTT
>TRBV4-1|TRBJ2-7|16|TRBD2|NA
CASSQDSSGSSYEQYF
TGCGCCAGCAGCCAAGATTCTAGCGGCAGCTCCTACGAGCAGTACTTC
>TRBV4-2|TRBJ1-1|15|TRBD1|NA
CASSQGGQVNTEAFF
TGTGCCAGCAGCCAAGGAGGACAGGTGAACACTGAAGCTTTCTTT
>TRBV12-2|TRBJ1-6|21|NA|NA
CASRLLITGSACFSYNSPLHF
TGTGCAAGTCGCTTACTTATCACGGGAAGCGCATGCTTCTCCTATAATTCACCCCTCCACTTT
>TRBV29-1|TRBJ2-7|15|NA|NA
CSVEDQAGISYEQYF
TGCAGCGTTGAAGATCAGGCGGGGATCTCTTACGAGCAGTACTTC
>TRBV5-8|TRBJ2-4|12|TRBD2|NA
CASSPWTSGQYF
TGTGCCAGCAGCCCCTGGACTAGCGGTCAGTACTTC
>TRBV7-2|TRBJ2-7|15|TRBD1|NA
CASSLAPGQNYEQYF
TGTGCCAGCAGCTTAGCCCCGGGACAGAACTACGAGCAGTACTTC
>TRBV6-5|TRBJ1-4|12|TRBD1|NA
CASRQTGGKVFF
TGTGCCAGCAGACAAACAGGGGGAAAGGTGTTTTTT
>TRBV7-9|TRBJ2-5|14|TRBD1|NA
CASSRTGTGETQYF
TGTGCCAGCAGCCGGACAGGGACCGGAGAGACCCAGTACTTC
>TRBV11-2|TRBJ2-7|15|TRBD2|once
CASRPAGLVLYEQYF
TGTGCCAGCCGGCCTGCGGGACTAGTTCTCTACGAGCAGTACTTC
>TRBV7-2|TRBJ2-7|14|TRBD1|NA
CASSLLGQGIEQYF
TGTGCCAGCAGCTTATTAGGACAGGGTATCGAGCAGTACTTC
>TRBV29-1|TRBJ1-2|12|NA|NA
CSAPGQGGGYTF
TGCAGCGCCCCCGGGCAGGGTGGTGGCTACACCTTC
>TRBV7-9|TRBJ2-1|15|NA|NA
CASSPGGLFAGEQFF
TGTGCCAGCAGCCCTGGGGGCCTTTTTGCGGGTGAGCAGTTCTTC
>TRBV6-6|TRBJ2-3|15|NA|NA
CASSYSVETVDTQYF
TGTGCCAGCAGTTACTCGGTGGAGACGGTAGATACGCAGTATTTT
>TRBV29-1|TRBJ1-1|12|NA|NA
CSGDRLGTEAFF
TGCAGCGGCGACAGGTTGGGCACTGAAGCTTTCTTT
>TRBV2|TRBJ2-3|15|TRBD2|NA
CASILTSAAPDTQYF
TGTGCCAGCATTCTGACTAGCGCTGCTCCAGATACGCAGTATTTT
>TRBV11-2|TRBJ2-7|12|NA|NA
CASSYTPYEQYF
TGTGCCAGCAGTTATACTCCCTACGAGCAGTACTTC
>TRBV30|TRBJ1-2|13|NA|NA
CAWSVGGKYGYTF
TGTGCCTGGAGTGTTGGGGGGAAATATGGCTACACCTTC
>TRBV2|TRBJ2-3|14|TRBD2|NA
CASSLAGYTDTQYF
TGTGCCAGCAGTTTAGCGGGATACACAGATACGCAGTATTTT
>TRBV12-5|TRBJ2-6|18|NA|NA
CASGPQAERPSGANVLTF
TGTGCTAGTGGTCCCCAGGCCGAGAGACCGTCTGGGGCCAACGTCCTGACTTTC
>TRBV2|TRBJ2-3|12|NA|many
CASSAPADTQYF
TGTGCCAGCAGCGCGCCCGCAGATACGCAGTATTTT
>TRBV6-5|TRBJ2-7|15|TRBD2|NA
CASSYYGRVSNEQYF
TGTGCCAGCAGTTACTACGGGAGGGTCTCTAACGAGCAGTACTTC
>TRBV5-1|TRBJ2-7|13|NA|NA
CASSEGFPYEQYF
TGCGCCAGCAGCGAGGGTTTCCCCTACGAGCAGTACTTC
>TRBV6-5|TRBJ1-2|14|NA|NA
CASSLGGGFYGYTF
TGTGCCAGCAGTTTGGGAGGGGGTTTCTATGGCTACACCTTC
>TRBV30|TRBJ1-4|11|NA|NA
CAWSLNEKLFF
TGTGCCTGGAGTCTTAATGAAAAACTGTTTTTT
>TRBV21-1|TRBJ1-1|19|NA|NA
CASSRDASHPGTGVTEAFF
TGTGCCAGCAGCAGAGACGCGAGCCACCCAGGGACAGGGGTCACTGAAGCTTTCTTT
>TRBV19|TRBJ2-7|14|TRBD1|NA
CASSTGDSTYEQYF
TGTGCCAGTAGTACCGGGGACAGCACCTACGAGCAGTACTTC
>TRBV4-3|TRBJ1-1|15|TRBD1|NA
CASSRGQGLGTEAFF
TGCGCCAGCAGCCGCGGACAGGGCCTAGGAACTGAAGCTTTCTTT
>TRBV7-7|TRBJ2-5|13|NA|NA
CASSTGHQETQYF
TGTGCCAGCAGCACTGGGCACCAAGAGACCCAGTACTTC
>TRBV29-1|TRBJ1-2|14|TRBD1|NA
CSVYRQGAGYGYTF
TGCAGCGTATACCGACAGGGGGCGGGCTATGGCTACACCTTC
>TRBV21-1|TRBJ1-5|15|NA|NA
CASSTRTNSNQPQHF
TGTGCCAGCAGCACGCGGACAAATAGCAATCAGCCCCAGCATTTT
>TRBV7-2|TRBJ2-1|14|NA|NA
CASSLSLTGNEQFF
TGTGCCAGCAGCTTAAGCCTAACGGGGAATGAGCAGTTCTTC
>TRBV10-3|TRBJ2-5|13|NA|NA
CAIMAGPTETQYF
TGTGCCATCATGGCGGGCCCAACAGAGACCCAGTACTTC
>TRBV7-8|TRBJ2-5|15|TRBD1|NA
CASSPGTGDLETQYF
TGTGCCAGCAGTCCCGGGACAGGGGATTTGGAGACCCAGTACTTC
>TRBV5-4|TRBJ1-2|13|TRBD1|NA
CASSTRTGDGYTF
TGTGCCAGCAGCACCCGGACAGGGGATGGCTACACCTTC
>TRBV19|TRBJ1-2|14|NA|NA
CASKNSNTNYGYTF
TGTGCCAGTAAGAACAGTAACACTAACTATGGCTACACCTTC
>TRBV7-6|TRBJ1-3|14|NA|NA
CASSLDISGNTIYF
TGTGCCAGCAGCCTGGACATCTCTGGAAACACCATATATTTT
>TRBV6-5|TRBJ1-5|15|TRBD1|NA
CASSSWGQPNQPQHF
TGTGCCAGCAGTTCCTGGGGACAGCCAAATCAGCCCCAGCATTTT
>TRBV9|TRBJ1-2|13|NA|NA
CASKAALGDGYTF
TGTGCCAGCAAAGCAGCACTAGGAGATGGCTACACCTTC
>TRBV5-1|TRBJ1-1|15|NA|NA
CASTLGAGQSSEAFF
TGCGCCAGCACCCTGGGGGCCGGACAGTCCTCTGAAGCTTTCTTT
>TRBV27|TRBJ1-1|17|TRBD1|NA
CASSPDRGPAPRSEAFF
TGTGCCAGCAGCCCTGACAGGGGGCCCGCTCCTCGATCAGAAGCTTTCTTT
>TRBV2|TRBJ1-1|16|NA|few
CASSEGPMRRNTEAFF
TGTGCCAGCAGTGAAGGCCCCATGAGAAGGAACACTGAAGCTTTCTTT
>TRBV6-1|TRBJ2-5|15|TRBD2|NA
CASTPPLAGGSSQYF
TGTGCCAGCACCCCGCCCTTAGCGGGGGGCTCCTCCCAGTACTTC
>TRBV25-1|TRBJ2-1|14|TRBD1|NA
CASSGTGTVGEQFF
TGTGCCAGCAGTGGGACCGGGACAGTTGGTGAGCAGTTCTTC
>TRBV19|TRBJ2-7|14|NA|NA
CASSSGLGTYEQYF
TGTGCCAGTAGTAGCGGACTGGGGACCTACGAGCAGTACTTC
>TRBV2|TRBJ2-3|15|TRBD2|NA
CASSPSGRSTDTQYF
TGTGCCAGCAGTCCTAGCGGGAGATCAACAGATACGCAGTATTTT
>TRBV7-3|TRBJ1-2|13|NA|NA
CASSQGASGGYTF
TGTGCCAGCAGCCAAGGAGCCTCTGGGGGCTACACCTTC
>TRBV6-6|TRBJ2-2|15|TRBD2|NA
CASSLAGADTGELFF
TGTGCCAGCAGTTTAGCGGGAGCGGACACCGGGGAGCTGTTTTTT
>TRBV28|TRBJ2-1|15|TRBD2|NA
CASSLLAGTDNEQFF
TGTGCCAGCAGTTTACTAGCGGGGACAGACAATGAGCAGTTCTTC
>TRBV6-5|TRBJ2-5|14|NA|NA
CASSPFGRAQTQYF
TGTGCCAGCAGTCCCTTCGGCAGGGCACAGACCCAGTACTTC
>TRBV11-1|TRBJ2-7|12|NA|NA
CASSLDTYEQYF
TGTGCCAGCAGCTTAGACACCTACGAGCAGTACTTC
>TRBV27|TRBJ1-2|13|NA|once
CASSQTGAYGYTF
TGTGCCAGCAGTCAAACAGGAGCCTATGGCTACACCTTC
>TRBV5-1|TRBJ2-3|15|NA|once
CASSLGSYGTDTQYF
TGCGCCAGCAGCTTGGGTAGCTACGGCACAGATACGCAGTATTTT
>TRBV5-1|TRBJ2-6|16|NA|NA
CASSLEAFSGANVLTF
TGCGCCAGCAGCTTGGAAGCCTTCTCTGGGGCCAACGTCCTGACTTTC